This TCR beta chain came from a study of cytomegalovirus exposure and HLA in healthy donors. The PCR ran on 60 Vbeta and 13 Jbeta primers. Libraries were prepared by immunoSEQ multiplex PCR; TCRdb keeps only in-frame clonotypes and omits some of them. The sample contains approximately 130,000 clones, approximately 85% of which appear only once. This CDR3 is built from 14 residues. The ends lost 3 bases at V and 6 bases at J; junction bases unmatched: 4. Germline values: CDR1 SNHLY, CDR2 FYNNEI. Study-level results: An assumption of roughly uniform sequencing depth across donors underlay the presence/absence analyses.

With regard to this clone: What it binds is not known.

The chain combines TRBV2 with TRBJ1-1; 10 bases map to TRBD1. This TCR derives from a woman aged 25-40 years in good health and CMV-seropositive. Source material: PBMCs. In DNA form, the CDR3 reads TGTGCCAGCAGTGATAGACAGGGGGCTTCTGAAGCTTTCTTT. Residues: CASSDRQGASEAFF.